This TCR beta chain stems from a study of blood T cell repertoires in COVID-19. At the level of the study: The study drew acute and convalescent COVID-19 samples from the United States, Italy and Spain. PBMCs, B-cell-depleted T cells, or T cells were the source of the cDNA or gDNA that made up the material.

Produced via immunoSEQ multiplex PCR; TCRdb's table is partial and in-frame only. The sample includes around 230,000 clones, 70% to 85% seen only once; the top ten take approximately 9.6%. Trimming at V came to 7 bases and at J to 0 bases, leaving 13 bases not matched to a gene. The CDR3 totals 18 residues. CDR1 LNHDA and CDR2 SQIVND come from the germline V gene (reference sequence). The origin of this receptor is a woman at least 80 years old with acute or convalescent COVID-19. This chain joins TRBV19 and TRBJ2-3, with 10 bases lining up with TRBD1. Sequencing used peripheral blood. The CDR3 region has the DNA TGTGCCAGTACCATGGGGACCCGACAGGGGGCTAGCACAGATACGCAGTATTTT. The encoded protein is CASTMGTRQGASTDTQYF.